A single sample is the source of the 20 T cell receptor beta chains below, sequenced in a study of CD8 T cells in ankylosing spondylitis. Each CDR3 protein is one row after TCRdb ran MiXCR on the 5' RACE reads. Found here are 250,000 to 300,000 distinct CDR3 sequences, 20% of them singletons; the top ten hold roughly 8%. Sequenced: blood, either unsorted or a sorted T cell fraction (not recorded which). Receptors originate from a male donor with ankylosing spondylitis or in good health (not recorded which).

This clonotype has ten or more counts. The genes are TRBV5-1 and TRBJ2-2; TRBD2 agrees at 10 bases. The CDR3 is 18 amino acids. Germline V gene data show CDR1 as SGHRS and CDR2 as YFSETQ. V shed 0 bases, J shed 0 bases, and the junction held 5 bases outside the gene matches. Here the CDR3 DNA reads TGCGCCAGCAGCTTGGCCCCAGCGGGAGGGCCGAACACCGGGGAGCTGTTTTTT. It encodes CASSLAPAGGPNTGELFF.

This clonotype occurred many times. The CDR3 sequence: CASRLGTGNTEAFF. Written as DNA, the CDR3 is TGTGCCAGCAGGCTAGGGACAGGGAACACTGAAGCTTTCTTT. V gene TRBV12-3 or TRBV12-4 combines with J gene TRBJ1-1; 8 bases fit TRBD1. There are 14 residues in the CDR3. V was clipped by 6 bases and J by 1 base; unmatched bases: 4.

This clonotype was seen repeatedly, ten times or more. The chain couples TRBV6-1 to TRBJ1-3; 7 bases align to TRBD1. From germline, CDR1 is MNHNS and CDR2 SASEGT. The CDR3 loop spans 17 amino acids. Unmatched junction bases numbered 8, after V lost 3 bases and J lost 0 bases. CDR3 DNA sequence: TGTGCCAGCAGTGAGAGGCGACAGGGTCTCTCTGGAAACACCATATATTTT. Amino acid sequence: CASSERRQGLSGNTIYF.

The rearrangement uses TRBV9 and TRBJ2-2; 8 bases line up with TRBD1. This CDR3 is built from 17 residues. The trim removed 4 bases at V and 6 bases at J, leaving 14 bases unmatched. Germline V gene lookup returns CDR1 SGDLS and CDR2 YYNGEE. The CDR3 region has the DNA TGTGCCAGCAGCTCCGAGGCAGCAGGGGGCGCTTCCGGGGAGCTGTTTTTT. Translation gives CASSSEAAGGASGELFF.

This rearrangement joins TRBV5-1 to TRBJ2-2; 7 nucleotides align to TRBD1. J gave up 2 bases and V 1 base, and 8 bases lay outside the gene matches. This CDR3 region has 17 residues. CDR1 SGHRS and CDR2 YFSETQ come from the germline V gene. The CDR3 is CASSLTTGAPNTGELFF. For the CDR3, the DNA is TGCGCCAGCAGCTTGACCACAGGGGCCCCAAACACCGGGGAGCTGTTTTTT.

This clonotype has just a few counts. V usage is TRBV7-3 and J usage is TRBJ2-5, with 14 bases aligning to TRBD2. Germline V gene data show CDR1 as SGHTA and CDR2 as FQGTGA. This CDR3 region has 15 residues. V dropped 3 bases and J dropped 4; count of bases not matched to a gene: 1. The CDR3 coding sequence is TGTGCCAGCAGCTTCGGACTAGCGGGAGGAGAGACCCAGTACTTC. As protein: CASSFGLAGGETQYF.

The CDR3 region is CALTQGAGEFGRTGELFF. CDR3 DNA: TGTGCCCTCACCCAAGGGGCAGGGGAGTTTGGTAGGACCGGGGAGCTGTTTTTT. This rearrangement joins TRBV10-3 to TRBJ2-2, with D tentatively TRBD1 (6 bases). CDR3 length equals 18 residues. Per the germline V gene, CDR1 is ENHRY and CDR2 is SYGVKD. V was clipped by 11 bases and J by 5 bases, with 30 bases between them.

This chain joins TRBV20-1 and TRBJ2-5, with 11 bases fitting TRBD2. The germline V gene encodes CDR1 DFQATT and CDR2 SNEGSKA (reference sequence). The CDR3 length is 16 residues. J gave up 2 bases and V 4 bases, and 9 bases lay outside the gene matches. The CDR3 DNA follows: TGCAGTGCTAACAAACTACTAGCGGGGGCACAAGAGACCCAGTACTTC. Its protein product is CSANKLLAGAQETQYF.

The chain joins TRBV10-2 to TRBJ2-1; 11 bases agree with TRBD2. Germline assignment: CDR1 WSHSY and CDR2 SAAADI. The CDR3 is 16 amino acids. Unmatched junction bases numbered 6, after V lost 5 bases and J lost 3 bases. The DNA of the CDR3 is TGCGCCAGCAGTTCCGGGACTAGCGGTCTCTACAATGAGCAGTTCTTC. Encoded protein: CASSSGTSGLYNEQFF.

This clonotype was detected a few times. This chain connects TRBV19 to TRBJ2-5; 8 nucleotides agree with TRBD2. Germline loops: CDR1 LNHDA, CDR2 SQIVND (reference sequence). The CDR3 consists of 15 residues. The junction had 5 bases not matched to a gene; V was cut back by 3 bases and J by 2 bases. The CDR3 DNA sequence: TGTGCCAGTAGTATCCGCGGGGGGCCTCAAGAGACCCAGTACTTC. It codes for CASSIRGGPQETQYF.

This clonotype showed up just a few times. The rearrangement joins TRBV20-1 to TRBJ2-1, with TRBD2 matching 9 bases. The CDR3 is 16 amino acids. J was trimmed by 1 base and V by 1 base; bases with no gene match: 5. Germline loops: CDR1 DFQATT, CDR2 SNEGSKA (reference sequence). DNA for the CDR3: TGCAGTGCTAGAGTGGTTAGCGGGGGTTCCTACAATGAGCAGTTCTTC. This gives the protein CSARVVSGGSYNEQFF.

J is TRBJ2-5 and V is TRBV7-8, with TRBD2 as a possible D gene (6 bases). This CDR3 spans 16 amino acids. CDR1 is SGHVS and CDR2 is FQNEAQ in the germline V gene. Deletions cut 1 base from V and 5 bases from J, with 17 bases between. DNA for the CDR3: TGTGCCAGCAGCTTAGGAAGCCAGGGAGGATGGGAGACCCAGTACTTC. It codes for CASSLGSQGGWETQYF.

Only a few counts were recorded for this clonotype. The rearrangement uses TRBV7-9 and TRBJ2-3; D gene unclear. The CDR3 extends over 12 amino acids. V lost 6 bases and J lost 2, with 6 bases in between. Germline loops: CDR1 SEHNR, CDR2 FQNEAQ (reference sequence). The CDR3 bases are TGTGCCAGCAGAATCCTCACAGATACGCAGTATTTT. Encoded protein: CASRILTDTQYF.

The table lists this clonotype with a few counts. The gene calls are TRBV27 and TRBJ2-2; D possibly corresponds to TRBD2 (6 bases). The germline V and J ends were trimmed by 3 bases and 4 bases, with 15 bases remaining between them. Germline CDR1 is MNHEY and CDR2 is SMNVEV (reference sequence). There are 16 residues in the CDR3. CDR3 nucleotide sequence: TGTGCCAGCAGTTTTGCCGGGAGAGTCGGCACCGGGGAGCTGTTTTTT. Amino acid sequence: CASSFAGRVGTGELFF.

This clonotype was picked up a small number of times. The chain is built from TRBV6-1 and TRBJ2-1, with TRBD2 matching 9 bases. With 3 bases clipped from V and 7 bases from J, the junction kept 7 bases outside the gene matches. CDR1 and CDR2 (germline): MNHNS, SASEGT. The CDR3 spans 15 residues. DNA for the CDR3: TGTGCCAGCAGTGAGGGTCTAGCGGGATTAAATGAGCAGTTCTTC. As protein: CASSEGLAGLNEQFF.

V is TRBV10-3 and J is TRBJ2-7, with D perhaps given as TRBD1 or TRBD2 (5 bases each). CDR3 length equals 13 residues. Germline CDR1 ENHRY, CDR2 SYGVKD. V lost 1 base to trimming and J lost 6 bases, with 10 bases between them. CDR3 loop: CAISEFTGGEQYV. In DNA, the CDR3 is TGTGCCATCAGTGAGTTTACAGGAGGCGAGCAGTACGTC.

V gene TRBV5-1 combines with J gene TRBJ2-3; 8 bases align to TRBD1. V shed 3 bases, J shed 2 bases, and the junction held 5 bases outside the gene matches. CDR3 size: 15 residues. CDR1 and CDR2 (germline): SGHRS, YFSETQ. The CDR3 here is CASSSGQEYTDTQYF. The DNA of the CDR3 is TGCGCCAGCAGCTCGGGACAGGAATACACAGATACGCAGTATTTT.

This clonotype was seen a handful of times. The chain uses TRBV12-3 or TRBV12-4 and TRBJ2-3, with 10 bases aligning to TRBD2. The CDR3 runs 16 residues. J was trimmed by 5 bases and V by 1 base; bases with no gene match: 6. The CDR3 DNA is TGTGCCAGCAGTTTAGGGCTAGCGGGGGCGAGAGATACGCAGTATTTT. It specifies CASSLGLAGARDTQYF.

This clonotype has a count of ten or more. The J gene is TRBJ1-3, the V gene TRBV12-3 or TRBV12-4; D gene ambiguous. V lost 6 bases and J 0 bases, leaving 12 bases between the germline ends. This CDR3 is 15 amino acids long. Here the CDR3 DNA reads TGTGCCAGCAGCGATAACATAGACTCTGGAAACACCATATATTTT. This sequence encodes CASSDNIDSGNTIYF.

There are many counts of this clonotype. V usage is TRBV10-3 and J usage is TRBJ1-1, with TRBD1 identical over 7 bases. The V gene's germline CDR1 is ENHRY and CDR2 SYGVKD. J was trimmed by 7 bases and V by 8 bases; bases with no gene match: 4. This CDR3 comprises 11 residues. CDR3 protein: CAIRRDSEAFF. DNA of the CDR3: TGTGCCATCCGCCGGGACAGTGAAGCTTTCTTT.